The source of this TCR beta chain is a study of T cell repertoires in cytomegalovirus infection. As for the study in general: Well-studied HLA-B-restricted CMV epitopes were used in the study alongside recently identified HLA-C-restricted ones. Public TCR beta signatures were indicative of both CMV infection and a matching HLA type.

TCRdb analysed the reads with MiXCR anew, one entry per CDR3 protein. The table includes 800,000 to 950,000 distinct CDR3 sequences, approximately 32% detected once. The CDR3 runs to 16 residues. V shed 3 bases and J shed 6 bases, with 18 bases lying between them. In germline, CDR1 is MGHRA, CDR2 YSYEKL. A word on this clonotype: Its target is not known.

Overall study results and limits: Based on cumulative public TCR beta family frequency, carriers of CMV plus the relevant HLA were identified. Dominating the ex vivo response were HLA-C-restricted CMV-specific TCR beta clonotypes.

The source was cultured CD8+ T cells from PBMCs, collected from culture after CMV antigen stimulation. This TCR was sampled from a human donor in good health (CMV status not recorded). Some clones in this sample may be carry-over from other donors' samples. The rearrangement links TRBV4-1 to TRBJ2-1; TRBD2 might be the D (5 bases). The CDR3 region is CASSHLGVAGLNEQFF. The DNA for the CDR3 is TGCGCCAGCAGCCACCTCGGAGTGGCGGGCCTCAATGAGCAGTTCTTC.